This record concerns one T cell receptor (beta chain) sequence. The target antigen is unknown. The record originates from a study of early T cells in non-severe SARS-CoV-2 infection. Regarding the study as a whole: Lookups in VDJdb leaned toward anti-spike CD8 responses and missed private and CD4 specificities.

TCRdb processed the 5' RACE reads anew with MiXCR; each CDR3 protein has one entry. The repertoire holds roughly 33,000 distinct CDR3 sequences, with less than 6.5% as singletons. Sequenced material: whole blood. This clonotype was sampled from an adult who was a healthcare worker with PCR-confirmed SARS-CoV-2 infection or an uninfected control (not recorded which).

The CDR3 loop reads CASSLQGPDTQYF. The DNA of the CDR3 is TGTGCCAGCAGCCTACAGGGTCCAGATACGCAGTATTTT. This chain links TRBV11-2 with TRBJ2-3, with D maybe TRBD1 (6 bases). Germline V gene data show CDR1 as SGHAT and CDR2 as FQNNGV. V dropped 5 bases and J dropped 4 bases, with 10 bases sitting between them. The CDR3 is made up of 13 amino acids.